Presented here are 30 T cell receptor beta chains from one specimen sequenced in a study of shared clonotypes between healthy human individuals. Sequenced by immunoSEQ multiplex PCR; TCRdb stores in-frame clones only, minus some. The sample lists approximately 320,000 clones, roughly 87% occurring once. Sequences were obtained from memory CD8+ T cells sorted from blood. Noted subset: CD45RO+ cells pooled with CCR7-negative TemRA cells. The source is a young man in good health.

The chain couples TRBV29-1 to TRBJ1-2; 7 positions agree with TRBD1. This CDR3 spans 12 amino acids. V gave up 6 bases and J gave up 3 bases; unmatched junction bases: 4. The germline V gene has CDR1 SQVTM and CDR2 ANQGSEA. The CDR3, as DNA: TGCAGCGTATCGGGACAGTACTATGGCTACACCTTC. Encoded protein: CSVSGQYYGYTF.

The chain uses TRBV13 and TRBJ2-1; D perhaps matches TRBD2 (6 bases). Germline CDR1 reads PRHDT; CDR2 reads FYEKMQ (reference sequence). V lost 5 bases, J lost 2 bases, and 19 bases lay in between. The CDR3 totals 17 residues. The CDR3 region has the DNA TGTGCCAGCAGCGCTGGGCGGGACGGTGGACCCTACAATGAGCAGTTCTTC. Translating gives CASSAGRDGGPYNEQFF.

J is TRBJ2-7 and V is TRBV9; D is undetermined. This CDR3 contains 13 residues. Per the germline V gene, CDR1 is SGDLS and CDR2 is YYNGEE. V was clipped by 2 bases and J by 2 bases, with 8 bases between them. CDR3 loop: CASSVSPAYEQYF. CDR3 coding DNA: TGTGCCAGCAGCGTTTCCCCGGCCTACGAGCAGTACTTC.

V and J are TRBV11-2 and TRBJ2-3; weak D call: TRBD1 (6 bases). V lost 1 base and J 4 bases, leaving 9 bases between the germline ends. CDR3 length equals 14 residues. Germline CDR1 SGHAT, CDR2 FQNNGV. The DNA of the CDR3 is TGTGCCAGCAGCTTAGTTGCAGGGGCAGATACGCAGTATTTT. It translates to CASSLVAGADTQYF.

This chain joins TRBV10-3 and TRBJ2-7; D not certain. The germline V gene has CDR1 ENHRY and CDR2 SYGVKD. This CDR3 contains 14 residues. The V and J ends lost 1 base and 1 base respectively, with 8 bases between them. CDR3: CAISELTGSYEQYF. The CDR3 region has the DNA TGTGCCATCAGTGAGTTAACTGGATCCTACGAGCAGTACTTC.

The rearrangement links TRBV4-1 to TRBJ2-1; D remains ambiguous. Germline V gene lookup returns CDR1 MGHRA and CDR2 YSYEKL. The CDR3 has 17 amino acids. Trimming pared 4 bases from V and 0 bases from J, leaving 16 bases between. CDR3 protein: CASSPHGLTSSYNEQFF. For the CDR3, the DNA is TGCGCCAGCAGCCCGCATGGTTTAACGAGCTCCTACAATGAGCAGTTCTTC.

The gene calls are TRBV21-1 and TRBJ1-6. TRBV21-1 corresponds to a pseudogene. The CDR3 sequence is 16 residues long. The CDR3 reads CASSKGAEGVNSPLHF. The DNA of the CDR3 is TGTGCCAGCAGCAAAGGTGCAGAGGGCGTTAATTCACCCCTCCACTTT.

On this clone: This same CDR3 is encoded by further DNA sequences in the sample. This sequence joins TRBV6-5 and TRBJ2-7; maybe TRBD1 (5 bases). The CDR3 loop spans 13 amino acids. Germline V gene sequence: CDR1 MNHEY, CDR2 SVGAGI. The V end lost 0 bases, the J end lost 2 bases, and 5 bases lay between the germline ends. In DNA form, the CDR3 reads TGTGCCAGCAGTTACTCACAGGCCTACGAGCAGTACTTC. It specifies CASSYSQAYEQYF.

This clone was detected a few times. This chain connects TRBV10-1 to TRBJ1-2, with 9 bases lining up with TRBD1. The J segment lost 8 bases and the V segment lost 7 bases, leaving 11 bases of the junction unmatched. Looked up from germline, CDR1 is WNHNN and CDR2 is SYGVQD (reference sequence). The CDR3 extends over 14 amino acids. The CDR3 sequence: CASNRDRASDGYTF. The CDR3 DNA reads TGCGCCAGCAACCGGGACAGGGCTTCTGACGGCTACACCTTC.

This clone appeared many times. The chain recombines TRBV7-9 with TRBJ2-7, with D tentatively TRBD1 or TRBD2 (6 bases each). V lost 5 bases, J lost 2 bases, and 13 bases lay in between. The CDR3 consists of 14 residues. Germline CDR1 SEHNR, CDR2 FQNEAQ (reference sequence). CDR3 region: CASSPGAPPYEQYF. As DNA, the CDR3 is TGTGCCAGCAGCCCGGGGGCCCCTCCCTACGAGCAGTACTTC.

Regarding this clone: Within the sample, other DNA sequences also encode this same CDR3. The chain combines TRBV15 with TRBJ2-7; D unresolved. There are 14 residues in the CDR3. CDR1 and CDR2 (germline): LNHNV, YYDKDF (reference sequence). Trimming took 0 bases from V and 3 from J, leaving 9 bases between them. The CDR3 DNA reads as TGTGCCACCAGCAGAGACCGCGGCGGCTACGAGCAGTACTTC. Amino acid sequence: CATSRDRGGYEQYF.

To note about this clone: The junction and the germline gene differ at one end; a read error may be behind it. The chain links TRBV6-5 to TRBJ2-2; D not resolved. CDR3 length: 12 residues. Germline CDR1 MNHEY, CDR2 SVGAGI. The CDR3 is CASSPNAGELFF. In DNA, the CDR3 is TGTGCCAGCAGCCCGAACGCCGGGGAGCTGTTTTTT.

The rearrangement joins TRBV14 to TRBJ2-1; 11 nucleotides agree with TRBD1. Germline V gene data show CDR1 as SGHDN and CDR2 as FVKESK. V shed 2 bases and J 5 bases; nucleotides not matched to a gene: 5. This CDR3 has 16 residues. CDR3 sequence: CASSQPGTGGNNEQFF. In nucleotides, the CDR3 is TGTGCCAGCAGCCAACCCGGGACAGGGGGGAACAATGAGCAGTTCTTC.

Turning to this clone: The junction departs from germline at one end; a sequencing error may be responsible. The chain carries TRBV7-7 and TRBJ2-7; D unresolved. Germline values: CDR1 SSHAT, CDR2 FNYEAQ (reference sequence). This CDR3 has 15 residues. CDR3 loop: CASSLGAGISYEQYF. DNA for the CDR3: TGTGCTAGCAGCTTAGGCGCCGGCATCTCCTACGAGCAGTACTTC.

In this sample, this clone turned up once. The CDR3 bases are TGCGCCAGCACCGAGGAGGTGATGAACACAGATACGCAGTATTTT. This codes for CASTEEVMNTDTQYF. This rearrangement joins TRBV10-2 to TRBJ2-3, with a possible D match to TRBD2 (5 bases). Germline V gene data show CDR1 as WSHSY and CDR2 as SAAADI. The V end was cut by 7 bases, the J end by 2 bases, with 16 bases between. The CDR3 has 15 amino acids.

To note about this clone: This likely reflects a read error, since a far larger clone is one base away. The genes are TRBV7-9 and TRBJ2-7; D gene ambiguous. Germline values: CDR1 SEHNR, CDR2 FQNEAQ (reference sequence). V lost 5 bases and J 5 bases, leaving 7 bases between the germline ends. The CDR3 sequence is 11 residues long. In DNA form, the CDR3 reads TGTGCCAGCAGCCCCCCCCACGAGCAGTACTTC. Protein: CASSPPHEQYF.

V gene TRBV7-2 combines with J gene TRBJ1-5, with a possible D match to TRBD1 (5 bases). CDR3 length: 16 amino acids. The germline V gene has CDR1 SGHTA and CDR2 FQGNSA. The V end lost 1 base, the J end lost 5 bases, and 15 bases lay between the germline ends. As DNA, the CDR3 is TGTGCCAGCAGCTTAGTAGGAGGGGAGACGGATCAGCCCCAGCATTTT. It translates to CASSLVGGETDQPQHF.

The chain has TRBV4-1 and TRBJ2-1, with D maybe TRBD2 (6 bases). Trimming left V 2 bases short and J 4 bases short, with 18 bases between. This CDR3 has 17 amino acids. Germline lookup yields CDR1 MGHRA and CDR2 YSYEKL. The CDR3 loop reads CASSQTSHGTSYNEQFF. The CDR3 DNA reads as TGCGCCAGCAGCCAAACTTCCCACGGGACTTCATACAATGAGCAGTTCTTC.

The chain couples TRBV5-6 to TRBJ2-5; 15 nucleotides line up with TRBD2. The germline V gene has CDR1 SGHDT and CDR2 YYEEEE. The CDR3 is made up of 18 amino acids. V shed 5 bases, J shed 1 base, and the junction held 9 bases outside the gene matches. The CDR3 loop reads CASRKGTSGRLVQETQYF. CDR3 DNA sequence: TGTGCCAGCAGGAAAGGGACTAGCGGGAGGTTGGTCCAAGAGACCCAGTACTTC. Combining the CDR3 with reference TRBV5-6 and TRBJ2-5 gives the whole variable domain DAGVTQSPTHLIKTRGQQVTLRCSPKSGHDTVSWYQQALGQGPQFIFQYYEEEERQRGNFPDRFSGHQFPNYSSELNVNALLLGDSALYLCASRKGTSGRLVQETQYFGPGTRLLVL.

The CDR3 sequence: CASSWFSQGSYEQYF. DNA for the CDR3: TGCGCCAGCAGTTGGTTTAGTCAGGGGAGCTACGAGCAGTACTTC. The chain carries TRBV5-1 and TRBJ2-7, with D possibly matching TRBD1 (6 bases). This CDR3 is 15 amino acids long. V dropped 5 bases and J dropped 3 bases, with 18 bases sitting between them. Germline V gene lookup returns CDR1 SGHRS and CDR2 YFSETQ.

For the CDR3, the DNA is TGCGCCAGCAGCCATTTACTAGCGGGAGTTGGCGAGCAGTACTTC. Protein sequence: CASSHLLAGVGEQYF. The rearrangement joins TRBV4-1 to TRBJ2-7, with 11 bases that match TRBD2. V was pared by 3 bases and J by 6 bases, with 7 bases of the junction left unmatched. The CDR3 length is 15 residues. Germline V gives CDR1 MGHRA, CDR2 YSYEKL.

The chain is built from TRBV29-1 and TRBJ2-7, with 7 bases identical to TRBD1. Germline V lookup: CDR1 SQVTM, CDR2 ANQGSEA. This CDR3 spans 15 amino acids. V dropped 2 bases and J dropped 5; count of bases not matched to a gene: 12. CDR3 sequence reads: CSVELKGGMGDEQYF. CDR3 bases: TGCAGCGTTGAATTGAAAGGGGGCATGGGTGACGAGCAGTACTTC.

This clone was detected many times. Other DNA sequences from this sample encode an identical CDR3 as well. The chain links TRBV6-5 to TRBJ2-7; 7 nucleotides agree with TRBD1. V lost 0 bases and J lost 4; bases outside the gene matches: 3. CDR3 length equals 14 residues. In germline, CDR1 is MNHEY, CDR2 SVGAGI. The CDR3 DNA follows: TGTGCCAGCAGTTACTCGGGGACAGTGTACGAGCAGTACTTC. It is translated as CASSYSGTVYEQYF.

V usage is TRBV6-1 and J usage is TRBJ2-3; 9 nucleotides match TRBD2. The length of the CDR3 is 17 residues. Germline-derived CDR1 and CDR2 are MNHNS and SASEGT. The ends lost 6 bases at V and 0 bases at J; junction bases unmatched: 10. The CDR3 sequence is CASSELATSGSTDTQYF. As DNA, the CDR3 is TGTGCCAGCAGCGAACTCGCGACTAGCGGCAGCACAGATACGCAGTATTTT.

This clone was counted a few times. The chain links TRBV13 to TRBJ2-7; D may be TRBD2 (5 bases). V lost 3 bases and J 3 bases, leaving 12 bases between the germline ends. The CDR3 covers 14 residues. Germline V CDR1 and CDR2: PRHDT, FYEKMQ (reference sequence). Here the CDR3 reads CASSLGDKIYEQYF. CDR3 in DNA: TGTGCCAGCAGCTTGGGAGACAAGATCTACGAGCAGTACTTC. The full variable domain, its missing parts supplied by reference TRBV13 and TRBJ2-7, is AAGVIQSPRHLIKEKRETATLKCYPIPRHDTVYWYQQGPGQDPQFLISFYEKMQSDKGSIPDRFSAQQFSDYHSELNMSSLELGDSALYFCASSLGDKIYEQYFGPGTRLTVT.

V gene TRBV4-3 combines with J gene TRBJ2-7; TRBD2 matches 13 bases. Germline values: CDR1 LGHNA, CDR2 YSLEER. The CDR3 contains 17 residues. With 0 bases clipped from V and 1 base from J, the junction kept 3 bases outside the gene matches. CDR3 protein: CASSQDGTSGESYEQYF. The CDR3 region has the DNA TGCGCCAGCAGCCAAGATGGGACTAGCGGGGAGTCCTACGAGCAGTACTTC.

In nucleotides, the CDR3 is TGCGCCAGCAGCCAAGATCGGACTAGCGGGATCGCCGGGGAGCTGTTTTTT. As protein: CASSQDRTSGIAGELFF. The chain joins TRBV4-3 to TRBJ2-2; 12 positions match TRBD2. The CDR3 extends over 17 amino acids. Per germline, CDR1 LGHNA and CDR2 YSLEER. The junction had 5 bases not matched to a gene; V was cut back by 0 bases and J by 6 bases.

The table lists this clone with a count of one. The V call is TRBV6-6, the J call TRBJ1-2; 8 nucleotides match TRBD1. V lost 2 bases to trimming and J lost 5 bases; unmatched junction nucleotides: 4. Germline assignment: CDR1 MNHNY and CDR2 SVGAGI (reference sequence). The CDR3 is 14 residues long. Written as DNA, the CDR3 is TGTGCCAGCAGTTACCGGGACAGGCAATATGGCTACACCTTC. Protein sequence: CASSYRDRQYGYTF.

This clone was seen only a few times. Other DNA sequences within the sample encode an identical CDR3. The chain links TRBV27 to TRBJ2-7; D might be TRBD1 (6 bases). Germline values: CDR1 MNHEY, CDR2 SMNVEV (reference sequence). The CDR3 has 13 amino acids. V dropped 5 bases and J dropped 2 bases, with 10 bases sitting between them. Here the CDR3 DNA reads TGTGCCAGCAGTACACAGGGCACCTACGAGCAGTACTTC. Translating it yields CASSTQGTYEQYF.

This chain connects TRBV5-4 to TRBJ2-7, with 7 bases aligning to TRBD2. CDR3 length equals 15 residues. Looked up from germline, CDR1 is SGHNT and CDR2 is YYREEE (reference sequence). Losses at the gene ends were 0 bases for V and 3 bases for J; bases not matched to a gene: 6. The CDR3 DNA is TGTGCCAGCAGCTTGGGGGCGGGAGTTCTCTACGAGCAGTACTTC. This encodes CASSLGAGVLYEQYF.